This is a list of T cell receptor beta chains from one sample in a study of T cells in Graves' hyperthyroidism and ophthalmopathy. TCRdb reprocessed the multiplex PCR reads via MiXCR and lists one record per CDR3 protein. The sample has some 620,000 distinct CDR3 sequences, roughly 16% seen once. The sequenced material came from blood. Receptors were obtained from a woman in her thirties with Graves' hyperthyroidism. CDR3s include the opening cysteine and the closing phenylalanine or tryptophan. A D gene is named only where the DNA matches it firmly. Some rows have no size entry. The others give once, few or many, or a class for an expanded clone.

TGTGCCACCAGTGCCTCGACAGGGGTCACTGAAGCTTTCTTT | CATSASTGVTEAFF | TRBJ1-1 | TRBV24-1 | TRBD1 | NA
TGTGCCAGCTCGGCCACGGGACTAGTTTCCGAGACCCAGTACTTC | CASSATGLVSETQYF | TRBJ2-5 | TRBV28 | TRBD2 | many
TGTGCCAGCAATTTAGCGGGAGGGCGAGATGAGCAGTTCTTC | CASNLAGGRDEQFF | TRBJ2-1 | TRBV6-1 | TRBD2 | few
TGTGCCAGCAGTGGACAGGAATACGAGCAGTACTTC | CASSGQEYEQYF | TRBJ2-7 | TRBV2 | NA | NA
TGTGCCTGGAGTCCTTTGTTACTAGCGGGAGACGAGCAGTACTTC | CAWSPLLLAGDEQYF | TRBJ2-7 | TRBV30 | TRBD2 | many
TGTGCCAGCACCCCTGGCCAGGCGACCGCCTACGAGCAGTACTTC | CASTPGQATAYEQYF | TRBJ2-7 | TRBV28 | NA | many
TGTGCCAGCAGCGCCTCTGGGGGGCGAGAGACCCAGTACTTC | CASSASGGRETQYF | TRBJ2-5 | TRBV9 | NA | few
TGTGCCAGCACTGGCGGGAGCTACTTCGAGCAGTACTTC | CASTGGSYFEQYF | TRBJ2-7 | TRBV2 | TRBD2 | many
TGTGCCAGCAGTTTAAGTCAGCCCTACGAGCAGTACTTC | CASSLSQPYEQYF | TRBJ2-7 | TRBV27 | NA | NA
TGCAGTGCTAGAGTTGTGGGAGCGGGAGAACACGGGGAGCTGTTTTTT | CSARVVGAGEHGELFF | TRBJ2-2 | TRBV20-1 | TRBD2 | few
TGTGCCAGCAGCGTAGGGGCAGGGGAATGGGACTACGAGCAGTACTTC | CASSVGAGEWDYEQYF | TRBJ2-7 | TRBV9 | NA | NA
TGTGCCACCAGTGATTTGAAGGTTGGCGAGCAGTTCTTC | CATSDLKVGEQFF | TRBJ2-1 | TRBV24-1 | NA | few
TGTGCCAGCAGCATAAGGACTAGCGGGAGGGACAATGAGCAGTTCTTC | CASSIRTSGRDNEQFF | TRBJ2-1 | TRBV7-2 | TRBD2 | NA
TGTGCCAGCAGTTCGACTAGCCCCTACGAGCAGTACTTC | CASSSTSPYEQYF | TRBJ2-7 | TRBV7-9 | TRBD2 | few
TGTGCCAGCAGTTTACGTCAGGGGCGTCTCGAGCAGTACTTC | CASSLRQGRLEQYF | TRBJ2-7 | TRBV28 | NA | many
TGTGCCAGCTCATCCTCCCCCGACGGAAACCCCTACAATGAGCAGTTCTTC | CASSSSPDGNPYNEQFF | TRBJ2-1 | TRBV18 | NA | NA
TGCAGTGCTAGAGATGACCGCGGAGCGGGAGAGACCCAGTACTTC | CSARDDRGAGETQYF | TRBJ2-5 | TRBV20-1 | NA | many
TGCGCCAGCAGCGAAGCACTAGCGGCTAACACCGGGGAGCTGTTTTTT | CASSEALAANTGELFF | TRBJ2-2 | TRBV5-1 | TRBD2 | NA
TGTGCCAGCAGTTTGGGCGGGAGGCTAGGGGATACGCAGTATTTT | CASSLGGRLGDTQYF | TRBJ2-3 | TRBV6-1 | TRBD2 | NA
TGTGCCATCAGTGAGTCTCATAGCGGTGCTGATACGCAGTATTTT | CAISESHSGADTQYF | TRBJ2-3 | TRBV10-3 | NA | NA
TGCAGTGCTAGAGTCTCGGGACTCGACACCGGGGAGCTGTTTTTT | CSARVSGLDTGELFF | TRBJ2-2 | TRBV20-1 | NA | NA
TGTGCCAGCTCTGTTATGCGGGATGAAAAACTGTTTTTT | CASSVMRDEKLFF | TRBJ1-4 | TRBV3-1 | NA | few
TGCAGTGTATCTGACAGTTACGAGCAGTACTTC | CSVSDSYEQYF | TRBJ2-7 | TRBV20-1 | NA | few
TGTGCCAGCAGTCCTCCCGATATGCGCTCCTACAATGAGCAGTTCTTC | CASSPPDMRSYNEQFF | TRBJ2-1 | TRBV28 | NA | many
TGTACCAGCAGCCAAGGCCCCGTATCTGAGCAGTACTTC | CTSSQGPVSEQYF | TRBJ2-7 | TRBV3-1 | NA | NA
TGTGCCAGCAGTGTGAAGGCCGAGCAGTACTTC | CASSVKAEQYF | TRBJ2-7 | TRBV2 | NA | many
TGTGCCAGCAGTCCTCTAGCGGGTAAACAAGAGACCCAGTACTTC | CASSPLAGKQETQYF | TRBJ2-5 | TRBV27 | TRBD2 | many
TGCAGTGCGAGACTAGCGCTCACCGGGGAGCTGTTTTTT | CSARLALTGELFF | TRBJ2-2 | TRBV20-1 | TRBD2 | NA
TGTGCCAGCTCACCACCGAACGGGAGGTTAGATACGCAGTATTTT | CASSPPNGRLDTQYF | TRBJ2-3 | TRBV18 | TRBD2 | few
TGTGCCAGCAGTGAGCAAGTCGGAGTCTACGAGCAGTACTTC | CASSEQVGVYEQYF | TRBJ2-7 | TRBV6-1 | NA | NA
TGTGCCAGCAGTTCATACGACAGAGAGCAAGAGACCCAGTACTTC | CASSSYDREQETQYF | TRBJ2-5 | TRBV28 | NA | many
TGTGCCAGCAGCGGAAAGACAGGAGACAATGAGCAGTTCTTC | CASSGKTGDNEQFF | TRBJ2-1 | TRBV7-2 | NA | few
TGCAGTGCCGCCGGGGGGGCAGATTCACCCCTCCACTTT | CSAAGGADSPLHF | TRBJ1-6 | TRBV20-1 | NA | few
TGCGCCAGCAGCTTGATTAGTCTATTCCGGAGAGAGATCCCCGGATGGGTTAATGAGCAGTTCTTC | CASSLISLFRREIPGWVNEQFF | TRBJ2-1 | TRBV5-1 | NA | NA
TGTGCCAGCAGTCCGGACAGGGGAGGCAATCAGCCCCAGCATTTT | CASSPDRGGNQPQHF | TRBJ1-5 | TRBV6-1 | TRBD1 | NA
TGTGCCAGCAGTCCCCGGACTAGCGGGCCTACGGGGACCGGGGAGCTGTTTTTT | CASSPRTSGPTGTGELFF | TRBJ2-2 | TRBV6-1 | TRBD2 | few
TGCGCCAGCAGCTTGGTAGCAGGGTTTGGGGCCAACGTCCTGACTTTC | CASSLVAGFGANVLTF | TRBJ2-6 | TRBV5-1 | NA | NA
TGTGCCAGCAGTTGGACTATGCGAGAGACCCAGTACTTC | CASSWTMRETQYF | TRBJ2-5 | TRBV6-1 | NA | NA
TGTGCCAGCCGGACGACAGGGATCCTAAATCAGCCCCAGCATTTT | CASRTTGILNQPQHF | TRBJ1-5 | TRBV24-1 | TRBD1 | many
TGTGCCAGTAGTATCGTTGGCTCCTACAATGAGCAGTTCTTC | CASSIVGSYNEQFF | TRBJ2-1 | TRBV19 | NA | many
TGTGCCAGCTCACTACGGGACAGATACGAGCAGTACTTC | CASSLRDRYEQYF | TRBJ2-7 | TRBV18 | TRBD1 | many
TGCAGTGTTGAGTTACTAGCGGGAAGCATCAATGAGCAGTTCTTC | CSVELLAGSINEQFF | TRBJ2-1 | TRBV20-1 | TRBD2 | many
TGTGCCAGCAGCCAAGAGACACGACTGGTAGCGCAGTATTTT | CASSQETRLVAQYF | TRBJ2-3 | TRBV4-2 | NA | few
TGTGCCAGCAGCCAAGCTGAAATGGGGGGATACGAGCAGTACTTC | CASSQAEMGGYEQYF | TRBJ2-7 | TRBV11-2 | NA | NA
TGTGCCAGCAGTTGGCGGGGGTCCACCGGGGAGCTGTTTTTT | CASSWRGSTGELFF | TRBJ2-2 | TRBV27 | TRBD2 | NA
TGCAGTGCTAAGAGCGGGAGTCTTGTCCAGCAGTACTTC | CSAKSGSLVQQYF | TRBJ2-7 | TRBV20-1 | TRBD2 | NA